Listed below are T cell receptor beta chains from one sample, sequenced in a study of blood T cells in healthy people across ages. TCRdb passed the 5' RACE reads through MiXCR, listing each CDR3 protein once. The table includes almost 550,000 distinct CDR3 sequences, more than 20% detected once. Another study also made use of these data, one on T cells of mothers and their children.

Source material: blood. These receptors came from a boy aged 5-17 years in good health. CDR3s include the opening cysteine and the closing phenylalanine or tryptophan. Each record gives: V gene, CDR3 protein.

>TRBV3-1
CASSPFGWGTEAFF
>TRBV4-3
CASSAGTGRYEQYF
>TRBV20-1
CSAIRGGNYNEQFF
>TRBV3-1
CASSPGPGLAGLSSYNERFF
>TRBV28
CASSLFGGNTEAFF
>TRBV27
CASSLASGYEQYF
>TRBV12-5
CASGLVAAGSAYGYTF
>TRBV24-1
CATSDALGGTTPVVGYGYTF
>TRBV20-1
CSALDSGQGPREQYF
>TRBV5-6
CASSPLGASGGETQYF
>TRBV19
CASGGHSYNEQFF
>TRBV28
CASSTLELNIQYF
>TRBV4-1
CASSQPATGEKLFF
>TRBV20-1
CSATGSAYEQYF
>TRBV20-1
CSGLGLAKNIQYF
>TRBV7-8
CASSLVRQETQYF
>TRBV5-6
CASYLAGGRDTQYF
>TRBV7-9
CASARDRAEAFF
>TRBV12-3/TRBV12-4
CASSPRVGEQFF
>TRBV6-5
CASSYGGDSSYEQYF
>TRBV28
CASSLSGGGSSYEQYF
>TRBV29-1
CSVTLANTGELFF
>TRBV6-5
CASSYTGGLETQYF
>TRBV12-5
CASGLHLGLVGYNSPLHF
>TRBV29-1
CSVGLGMNTEAFF
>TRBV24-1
CATSDGQSGGKLNGYTF
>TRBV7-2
CASSFGGDKSTDTQYF
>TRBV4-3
CASSLLTSGDCTDTQYF
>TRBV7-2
CASSLDRDYGSQETPYF
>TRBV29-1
CSVAPGRSEAFF
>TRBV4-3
CASSQDGWTSGIVNIQYF
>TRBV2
CASSTQGYEQYF
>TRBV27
CASSLYPPGGNQPQHF
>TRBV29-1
CSVRKGTITSYEQYF
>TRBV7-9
CASSFLEAEETQYF
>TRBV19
CASSIGPGRAHF
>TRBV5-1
CASSLLAGSRETQYF
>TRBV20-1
CSARGGGASENEQFF
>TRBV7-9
CASSPRGDSYNEQFF
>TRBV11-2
CASRTSGGRSTDTQYF
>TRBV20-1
CSAQLHRDTQYF
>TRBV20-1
CSAREQGRSETQYF
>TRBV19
CASSMRPGPMYTGELFF
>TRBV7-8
CASSSQLGGELFF
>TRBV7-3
CASSQSGGNSPLHF
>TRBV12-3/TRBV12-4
CASSLIAGGPEETQYF